Listed here are 6 T cell receptor beta chains from one sample, sequenced in a study of T cell responses to AZD1222 COVID-19 vaccine. Some clones are missing from TCRdb's copy, which holds only in-frame ones; the method was immunoSEQ multiplex PCR. The data hold 100,000 to 130,000 clones, with nearly 90% observed a single time. Material: peripheral blood, obtained 28 days after the second AZD1222 dose. Receptors were obtained from an adult who received the AZD1222 COVID-19 vaccine.

The genes are TRBV7-8 and TRBJ1-4; D uncertain. Germline CDR1 is SGHVS and CDR2 is FQNEAQ. The germline V and J ends were trimmed by 7 bases and 7 bases, with 19 bases remaining between them. This CDR3 has 15 residues. DNA for the CDR3: TGTGCCAGCACCCCACGCCCGGGTGACGGTGAAAAACTGTTTTTT. It translates to CASTPRPGDGEKLFF.

V and J are TRBV7-2 and TRBJ1-1; 7 bases map to TRBD1. Germline V gene data show CDR1 as SGHTA and CDR2 as FQGNSA. The junction had 5 bases not matched to a gene; V was cut back by 0 bases and J by 4 bases. The CDR3 has 15 amino acids. The CDR3 protein is CASSLAQGGGTEAFF. CDR3 sequence (DNA): TGTGCCAGCAGCTTAGCGCAGGGGGGAGGCACTGAAGCTTTCTTT.

This clone was counted a single time. The V and J genes are TRBV5-1 and TRBJ2-5; possibly TRBD1 or TRBD2 for D (6 bases each). Per germline, CDR1 SGHRS and CDR2 YFSETQ. V lost 4 bases to trimming and J lost 5 bases, with 21 bases between them. The CDR3 has 16 residues. The CDR3 is CASSLGQGGFGETQYF. DNA of the CDR3: TGCGCCAGCAGCCTCGGTCAAGGGGGGTTCGGGGAGACCCAGTACTTC.

This CDR3 reads CSVERQGGETQYF. The CDR3 coding sequence is TGCAGCGTTGAGAGACAGGGGGGAGAGACCCAGTACTTC. The V call is TRBV29-1, the J call TRBJ2-5, with 9 bases that match TRBD1. The length of the CDR3 is 13 residues. Trimming cost V 3 bases and J 4 bases; bases outside gene matches: 3. CDR1 is SQVTM, CDR2 ANQGSEA, per germline.

This clone has only one observation. V is TRBV18 and J is TRBJ1-1; D is uncertain. V was clipped by 1 base and J by 7 bases, with 7 bases between them. CDR3 length equals 12 residues. Germline CDR1 KGHSH, CDR2 LQKENI. The CDR3 here is CASSPQGLEAFF. The CDR3 DNA is TGTGCCAGCTCACCACAGGGTCTTGAAGCTTTCTTT.

V and J are TRBV3-1 (or the pseudogene TRBV3-2) and TRBJ1-5; weak D call: TRBD1 (6 bases). The CDR3 extends over 18 amino acids. V dropped 1 base and J dropped 0 bases, with 16 bases sitting between them. The germline V gene encodes CDR1 LGHDT and CDR2 YNNKEL (reference sequence). This chain's CDR3 is CASSQARGGYYSNQPQHF. In nucleotides, the CDR3 is TGTGCCAGCAGCCAAGCCCGAGGGGGATACTATAGCAATCAGCCCCAGCATTTT.